This TCR beta chain was documented in a study of T-cell memory formation after mild COVID-19 (dated by TCRdb to the early 2020s). For the study in its entirety: Most TCR sequence clusters were specific to one of the two donors. T-cell clones expanding and contracting after mild COVID-19 in two donors were tracked by longitudinal TCRalpha and TCRbeta repertoire sequencing. Two young, previously healthy adult volunteers made up the cohort, one male and one female. The paper as a whole reports these results and caveats: Whether the second-wave clones peaking on day 37 were SARS-CoV-2 specific was not confirmed. Only two mild cases were covered in the study, and larger cohorts including severe cases with pre-infection samples were considered necessary. Some responding clones were detected in pre-infection memory, suggesting pre-existing cross-reactive memory T cells joined the SARS-CoV-2 response. Contracting CD4+ clones were located mainly in the CM and EM memory subsets, whereas CD8+ clones were found to be enriched in EMRA. Clones contracting from day 15 to 85 had balanced CD4/CD8 phenotypes, while a second wave expanding from day 15 to 37 was biased towards CD4+.

For CDR1 and CDR2, the germline V gene lists SGHAT and FQNNGV. V sheds 3 bases and J sheds 6 bases, leaving 12 bases between their ends. The cysteine opens and the phenylalanine closes a CDR3 of 13 amino acids. The read is trimmed to its CDR3 DNA, 39 bases read in frame from base 1. For sequencing, an Illumina NovaSeq 6000 was employed. TCRalpha and TCRbeta cDNA libraries were constructed by 5'RACE with constant-segment primers, with sample barcodes and unique molecular identifiers being introduced. RNA was extracted from every sample with Trizol reagent. Libraries were amplified in two PCR steps, with a second sample barcode and Illumina TruSeq adapters added in the second step. Sequencing of the libraries was done on an Illumina NovaSeq, producing 2 x 150 bp paired-end reads. As for the original processing: Demultiplexing of reads and collapsing into UMI-guided consensus sequences were performed with migec v1.2.7. With mixcr v2.1.11, UMI consensuses were aligned to TRA and TRB V and J templates and assembled into clonotypes. A clonotype was counted as expanded or contracted only if both edgeR and NoisET called the change significant, with noise models trained on biological replicates. For edgeR calls, a false discovery rate-adjusted p below 0.01 and a log2 fold-change threshold of 1 were applied. As an exploratory analysis of dynamics, max-normalized trajectories of the 1000 most abundant clonotypes were examined with PCA combined with hierarchical clustering. Separately sequenced CD4+ and CD8+ repertoires were used to assign a CD4 or CD8 phenotype to each responding clone. The public reads were run again by TCRdb, first through fastp at Q25 and then through MiXCR, and only productive beta chains were kept. Rows merge per CDR3 protein into single entries with the most common DNA and genes. The V and J calls and clone size come from TCRdb's table, not from the authors' own analysis. This sample gives a few hundred thousand distinct CDR3 sequences in total; less than 25% of them show up just once. Clones ranked in the top ten supply around 8.4% of the sample.

Remarks on this clonotype: Its antigen is still unknown. Base qualities are not provided; no much larger clone lies one nucleotide away.

PBMCs were isolated by Ficoll-Paque density gradient centrifugation. This sequence originates from an adult woman who had mild COVID-19 (a few samples of this study predate the infection). The sample titles of this study are shuffled in the database, so cell type and time point are left out; the donor was told from shared clones. The sequenced material came from PBMCs or a T cell subset sorted from them (not recorded which). The V gene is TRBV11-2 and the J gene is TRBJ2-7; the D gene cannot be resolved beyond TRBD1 or TRBD2, each matching 5 bases. DNA sequence: TGTGCCAGCAGCTTCTCCGGGACCCCCGAGCAGTACTTC. It is translated as CASSFSGTPEQYF. The CDR3, completed at both ends by the reference TRBV11-2 and TRBJ2-7 genes, gives the full variable domain EAGVAQSPRYKIIEKRQSVAFWCNPISGHATLYWYQQILGQGPKLLIQFQNNGVVDDSQLPKDRFSAERLKGVDSTLKIQPAKLEDSAVYLCASSFSGTPEQYFGPGTRLTVT.